These 14 T cell receptor beta chains came from one sample sequenced in a study of blood T cell repertoires in COVID-19. Method: immunoSEQ multiplex PCR; TCRdb's copy keeps in-frame clones and lacks some. This sample carries 250,000 to 300,000 clones, about 88% of them seen once, and the ten largest clones take about 11%. Sequences were obtained from peripheral blood. The source is a woman in her 30s with COVID-19, enrolled during active disease.

This clone was counted a single time. The V gene is TRBV19, the J gene TRBJ1-2; maybe TRBD1 (6 bases). V was trimmed by 5 bases and J by 8 bases, leaving 24 bases between them. This CDR3 has 16 amino acids. CDR1 and CDR2 (germline): LNHDA, SQIVND (reference sequence). CDR3 sequence (DNA): TGTGCCAGTAGTTTCCGACAGGACGCTTCACTAGGGGGCTACACCTTC. It yields the protein CASSFRQDASLGGYTF.

The chain has TRBV19 and TRBJ2-1; 9 bases align to TRBD1. J lost 6 bases, V lost 2 bases, and 2 bases had no gene match. CDR1 and CDR2 (germline): LNHDA, SQIVND (reference sequence). This CDR3 comprises 14 residues. The CDR3 coding sequence is TGTGCCAGTAGTATATCGGACAGGGGCAATGAGCAGTTCTTC. Translating it yields CASSISDRGNEQFF.

The V gene is TRBV2, the J gene TRBJ1-1, with D possibly matching TRBD1 (5 bases). V lost 8 bases and J lost 4, with 8 bases in between. Germline V gene data show CDR1 as SNHLY and CDR2 as FYNNEI. The CDR3 is 11 amino acids. CDR3 in amino acids: CASRQGTEAFF. DNA of the CDR3: TGTGCCAGCCGTCAGGGCACTGAAGCTTTCTTT.

This chain joins TRBV11-2 and TRBJ1-4; TRBD1 matches 10 bases. Germline CDR1 is SGHAT and CDR2 is FQNNGV. V trimming: 8 bases; J trimming: 8 bases; junction bases outside the gene matches: 11. The CDR3 consists of 15 residues. The CDR3 loop reads CASCRQGAPKEKLFF. DNA of the CDR3: TGTGCCAGCTGCAGACAGGGGGCTCCAAAGGAAAAACTGTTTTTT. The whole variable domain, remainder taken from reference TRBV11-2 and TRBJ1-4, is EAGVAQSPRYKIIEKRQSVAFWCNPISGHATLYWYQQILGQGPKLLIQFQNNGVVDDSQLPKDRFSAERLKGVDSTLKIQPAKLEDSAVYLCASCRQGAPKEKLFFGSGTQLSVL.

The chain couples TRBV9 to TRBJ2-5; TRBD2 matches at 8 bases. CDR1 is SGDLS and CDR2 is YYNGEE in the germline V gene. The CDR3 runs to 15 residues. The J segment lost 4 bases and the V segment lost 0 bases, leaving 5 bases of the junction unmatched. CDR3 sequence reads: CASSVGTGLAETQYF. In DNA form, the CDR3 reads TGTGCCAGCAGCGTAGGAACAGGACTAGCAGAGACCCAGTACTTC.

Concerning this clone itself: Other DNA variants within this sample encode the same CDR3. As DNA, the CDR3 is TGCGCCAGCAGCCTTCGCCAGGGTGACTATGGCTACACCTTC. This gives the protein CASSLRQGDYGYTF. This chain links TRBV4-1 with TRBJ1-2; possibly TRBD1 for D (5 bases). The CDR3 runs to 14 residues. V was cut by 4 bases and J by 3 bases, with 12 bases left in between. CDR1 and CDR2 (germline): MGHRA, YSYEKL.

This rearrangement joins TRBV3-1 (or the pseudogene TRBV3-2) to TRBJ1-2; perhaps TRBD1 as D (5 bases). CDR1 is LGHDT, CDR2 YNNKEL, per germline (reference sequence). The CDR3 sequence is 14 residues long. V shed 0 bases and J shed 6 bases, with 11 bases lying between them. This CDR3 is CASSQDRVGDGYTF. The CDR3 nucleotides are TGTGCCAGCAGCCAAGACAGGGTAGGGGATGGCTACACCTTC.

The chain uses TRBV9 and TRBJ1-2, with D uncertain. Trimming pared 0 bases from V and 10 bases from J, leaving 19 bases between. The V gene's germline CDR1 is SGDLS and CDR2 YYNGEE. This CDR3 region has 15 residues. The CDR3 DNA reads as TGTGCCAGCAGCGTAGATTCCGGGAGCCTACCGGTCTACACCTTC. Translation gives CASSVDSGSLPVYTF.

CDR3 nucleotides: TGTGCCAGCAGAGGGGGACAGGGCTACGAGCAGTACTTC. Protein sequence: CASRGGQGYEQYF. V and J are TRBV6-5 and TRBJ2-7; 9 bases map to TRBD1. The V gene end was trimmed by 6 bases and the J gene end by 3 bases; junction bases not matched to a gene: 3. Germline loops: CDR1 MNHEY, CDR2 SVGAGI. The CDR3 has 13 residues.

A remark on this clone: Other DNA sequences within the sample encode an identical CDR3. The rearrangement uses TRBV30 and TRBJ2-7; perhaps TRBD2 as D (6 bases). CDR3 length: 14 amino acids. Trimming took 0 bases from V and 1 from J, leaving 10 bases between them. Germline-derived CDR1 and CDR2 are GTSNPN and SVGIG (reference sequence). Here the CDR3 reads CAWSVGGSSYEQYF. CDR3 nucleotide sequence: TGTGCCTGGAGTGTCGGGGGATCGTCCTACGAGCAGTACTTC.

The V and J genes are TRBV7-6 and TRBJ2-2; a possible D gene is TRBD1 (6 bases). Germline V gives CDR1 SGHVS, CDR2 FNYEAQ. The CDR3 is 13 amino acids. The V and J ends lost 8 bases and 6 bases respectively, with 13 bases between them. CDR3: CASGRTVSGELFF. CDR3 in DNA: TGTGCCAGCGGACGGACAGTTTCCGGGGAGCTGTTTTTT.

The rearrangement joins TRBV15 to TRBJ2-1; TRBD1 aligns across 7 bases. V gave up 2 bases and J gave up 10 bases; unmatched junction bases: 2. Germline loops: CDR1 LNHNV, CDR2 YYDKDF (reference sequence). The CDR3 runs to 12 residues. The CDR3 region has the DNA TGTGCCACCAGCAGATCGACAGGGGAGCAGTTCTTC. It yields the protein CATSRSTGEQFF.

The rearrangement links TRBV16 to TRBJ1-2; 9 nucleotides match TRBD1. Germline loops: CDR1 KGHSY, CDR2 FQNENV. This CDR3 contains 16 residues. The V gene end was trimmed by 0 bases and the J gene end by 6 bases; junction bases not matched to a gene: 8. CDR3 DNA: TGTGCCAGCAGCCAATCGAGGACAGGGGTGTGGAATGGCTACACCTTC. The encoded protein is CASSQSRTGVWNGYTF.

The genes are TRBV7-3 and TRBJ2-1; 8 bases line up with TRBD2. The germline V gene has CDR1 SGHTA and CDR2 FQGTGA. With 4 bases clipped from V and 1 base from J, the junction kept 6 bases outside the gene matches. The length of the CDR3 is 16 residues. Here the CDR3 reads CASSSLAGRSYNEQFF. In DNA form, the CDR3 reads TGTGCCAGCAGCTCGTTAGCGGGACGGTCCTACAATGAGCAGTTCTTC.